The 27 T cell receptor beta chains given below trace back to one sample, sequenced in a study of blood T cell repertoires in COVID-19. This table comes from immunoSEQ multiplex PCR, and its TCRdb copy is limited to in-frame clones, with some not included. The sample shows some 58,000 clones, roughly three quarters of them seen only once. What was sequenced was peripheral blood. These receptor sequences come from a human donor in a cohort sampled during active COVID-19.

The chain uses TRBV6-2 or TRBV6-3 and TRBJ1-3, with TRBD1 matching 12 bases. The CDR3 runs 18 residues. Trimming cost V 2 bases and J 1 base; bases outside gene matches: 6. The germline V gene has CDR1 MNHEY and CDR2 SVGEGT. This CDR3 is CASSYGDRGLESGNTIYF. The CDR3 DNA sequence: TGTGCCAGCAGTTACGGGGACAGGGGGCTTGAATCTGGAAACACCATATATTTT.

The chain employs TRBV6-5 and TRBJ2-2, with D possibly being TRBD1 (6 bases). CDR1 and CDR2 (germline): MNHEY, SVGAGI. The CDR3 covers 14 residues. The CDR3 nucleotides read TGTGCAAATAGGGGGTCGGTTAACACCGGGGAGCTGTTTTTT. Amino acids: CANRGSVNTGELFF.

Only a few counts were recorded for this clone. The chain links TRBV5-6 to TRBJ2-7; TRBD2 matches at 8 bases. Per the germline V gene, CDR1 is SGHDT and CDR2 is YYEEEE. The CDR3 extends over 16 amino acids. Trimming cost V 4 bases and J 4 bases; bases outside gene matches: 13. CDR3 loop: CASSRGGGQLVYEQYF. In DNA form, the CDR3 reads TGTGCCAGCAGCCGGGGGGGAGGGCAGCTGGTATACGAGCAGTACTTC.

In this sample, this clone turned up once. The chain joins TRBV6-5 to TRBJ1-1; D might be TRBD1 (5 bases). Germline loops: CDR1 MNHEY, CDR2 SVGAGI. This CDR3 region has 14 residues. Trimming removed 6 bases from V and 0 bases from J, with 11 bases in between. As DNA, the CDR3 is TGTGCCAGCAGACTACAGGTGATGAACACTGAAGCTTTCTTT. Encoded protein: CASRLQVMNTEAFF.

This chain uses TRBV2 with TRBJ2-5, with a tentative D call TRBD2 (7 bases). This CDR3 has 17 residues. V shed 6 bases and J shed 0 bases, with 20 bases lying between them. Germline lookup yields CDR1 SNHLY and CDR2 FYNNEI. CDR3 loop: CASSRRGGEKYQETQYF. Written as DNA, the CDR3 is TGTGCCAGCAGCCGTAGAGGGGGGGAGAAGTACCAAGAGACCCAGTACTTC.

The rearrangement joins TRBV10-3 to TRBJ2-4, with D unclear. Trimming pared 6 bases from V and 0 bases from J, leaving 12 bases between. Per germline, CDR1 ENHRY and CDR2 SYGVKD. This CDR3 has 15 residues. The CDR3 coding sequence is TGTGCCATCAGCTCCGGTGATGTAGCCAAAAACATTCAGTACTTC. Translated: CAISSGDVAKNIQYF.

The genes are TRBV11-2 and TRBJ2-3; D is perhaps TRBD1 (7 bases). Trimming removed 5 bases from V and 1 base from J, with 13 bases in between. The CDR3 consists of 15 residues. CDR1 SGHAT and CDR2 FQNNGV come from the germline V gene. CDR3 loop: CASSRRGQGTDTQYF. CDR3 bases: TGTGCCAGCAGCAGGAGGGGGCAAGGCACAGATACGCAGTATTTT.

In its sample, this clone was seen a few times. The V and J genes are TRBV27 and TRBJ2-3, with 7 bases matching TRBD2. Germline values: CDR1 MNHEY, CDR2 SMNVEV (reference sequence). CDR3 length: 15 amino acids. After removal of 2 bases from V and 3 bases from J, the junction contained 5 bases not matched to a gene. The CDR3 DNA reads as TGTGCCAGCAGTTTAGGAAGGGAGGGTACAGATACGCAGTATTTT. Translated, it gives CASSLGREGTDTQYF.

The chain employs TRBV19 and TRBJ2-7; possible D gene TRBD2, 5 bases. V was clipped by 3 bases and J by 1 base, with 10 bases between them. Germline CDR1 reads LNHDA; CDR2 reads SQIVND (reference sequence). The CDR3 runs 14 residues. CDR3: CASSIQRTSYEQYF. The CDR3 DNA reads TGTGCCAGTAGTATCCAACGGACTTCCTACGAGCAGTACTTC.

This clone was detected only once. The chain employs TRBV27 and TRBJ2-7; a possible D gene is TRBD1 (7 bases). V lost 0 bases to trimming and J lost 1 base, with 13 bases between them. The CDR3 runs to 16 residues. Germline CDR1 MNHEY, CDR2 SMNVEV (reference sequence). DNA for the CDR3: TGTGCCAGCAGTTTATCGTGGGCAGGGGGGTCCTACGAGCAGTACTTC. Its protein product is CASSLSWAGGSYEQYF.

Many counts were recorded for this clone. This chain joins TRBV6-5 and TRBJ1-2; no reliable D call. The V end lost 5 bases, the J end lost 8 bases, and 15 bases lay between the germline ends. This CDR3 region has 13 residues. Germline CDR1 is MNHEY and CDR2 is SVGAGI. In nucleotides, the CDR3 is TGTGCCAGCAGTCCCGGGATCTTCCTCGGCTACACCTTC. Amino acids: CASSPGIFLGYTF.

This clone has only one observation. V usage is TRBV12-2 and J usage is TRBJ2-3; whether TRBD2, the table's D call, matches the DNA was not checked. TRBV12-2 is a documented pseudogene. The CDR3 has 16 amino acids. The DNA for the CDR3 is TGTGCAAGTCGCCCCGAACTAGCGGACCTCACAGATACGCAGTATTTT. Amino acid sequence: CASRPELADLTDTQYF.

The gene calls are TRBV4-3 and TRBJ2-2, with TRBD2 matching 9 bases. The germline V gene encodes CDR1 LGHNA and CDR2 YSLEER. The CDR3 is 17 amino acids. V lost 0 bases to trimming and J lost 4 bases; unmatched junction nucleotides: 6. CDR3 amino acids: CASSQEPAGGTTGELFF. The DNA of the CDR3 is TGCGCCAGCAGCCAAGAACCCGCGGGGGGGACCACCGGGGAGCTGTTTTTT.

In DNA, the CDR3 is TGTGCCAGCAGCCCGGACAGGGGCGTCTACAATGAGCAGTTCTTC. Amino acid sequence: CASSPDRGVYNEQFF. The chain employs TRBV5-5 and TRBJ2-1; TRBD1 matches 9 bases. After removal of 4 bases from V and 3 bases from J, the junction contained 5 bases not matched to a gene. The CDR3 has 15 residues. CDR1 and CDR2 (germline): SGHKS, YYEKEE (reference sequence).

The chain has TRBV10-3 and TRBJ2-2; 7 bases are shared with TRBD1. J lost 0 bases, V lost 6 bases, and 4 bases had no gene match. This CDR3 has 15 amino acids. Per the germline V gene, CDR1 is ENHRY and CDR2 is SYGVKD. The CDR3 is CAIRRQGSNTGELFF. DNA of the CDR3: TGTGCCATCAGGAGACAGGGATCGAACACCGGGGAGCTGTTTTTT.

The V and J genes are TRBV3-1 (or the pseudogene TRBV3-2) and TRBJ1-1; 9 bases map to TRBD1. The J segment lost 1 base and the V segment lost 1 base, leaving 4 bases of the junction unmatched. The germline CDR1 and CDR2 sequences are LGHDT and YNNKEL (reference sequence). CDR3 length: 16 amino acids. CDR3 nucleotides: TGTGCCAGCAGCCAAGGTGGGACAGGGCGGAACACTGAAGCTTTCTTT. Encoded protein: CASSQGGTGRNTEAFF.

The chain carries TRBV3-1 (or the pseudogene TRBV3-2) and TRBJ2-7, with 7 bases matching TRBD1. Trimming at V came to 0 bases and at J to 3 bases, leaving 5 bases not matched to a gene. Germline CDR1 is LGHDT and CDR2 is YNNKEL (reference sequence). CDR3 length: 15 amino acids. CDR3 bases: TGTGCCAGCAGCCAAGACAGGACAGGCAACTACGAGCAGTACTTC. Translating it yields CASSQDRTGNYEQYF.

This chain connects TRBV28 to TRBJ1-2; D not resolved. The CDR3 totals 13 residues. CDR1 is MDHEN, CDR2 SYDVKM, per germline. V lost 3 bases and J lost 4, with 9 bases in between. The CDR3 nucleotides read TGTGCCAGCAGTTTGGGAGGAGTCTATGGCTACACCTTC. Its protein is CASSLGGVYGYTF.

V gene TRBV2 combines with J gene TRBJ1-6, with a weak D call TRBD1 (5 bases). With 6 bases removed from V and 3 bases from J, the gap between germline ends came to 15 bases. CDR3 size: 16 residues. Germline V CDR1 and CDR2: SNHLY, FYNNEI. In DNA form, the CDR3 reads TGTGCCAGCAGCCCTTCGGGCAGGGACTATAATTCACCCCTCCACTTT. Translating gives CASSPSGRDYNSPLHF.

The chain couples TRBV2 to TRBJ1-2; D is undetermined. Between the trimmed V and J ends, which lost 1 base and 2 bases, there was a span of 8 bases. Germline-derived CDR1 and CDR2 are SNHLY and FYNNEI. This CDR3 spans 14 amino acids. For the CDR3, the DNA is TGTGCCAGCAGTGAAGGGTCTCGGAACTATGGCTACACCTTC. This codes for CASSEGSRNYGYTF.

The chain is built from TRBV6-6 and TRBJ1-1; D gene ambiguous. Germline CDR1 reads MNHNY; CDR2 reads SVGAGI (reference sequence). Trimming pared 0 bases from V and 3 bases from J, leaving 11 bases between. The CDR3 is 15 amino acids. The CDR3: CASSYSLQEDTEAFF. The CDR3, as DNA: TGTGCCAGCAGTTACTCGTTGCAGGAAGACACTGAAGCTTTCTTT.

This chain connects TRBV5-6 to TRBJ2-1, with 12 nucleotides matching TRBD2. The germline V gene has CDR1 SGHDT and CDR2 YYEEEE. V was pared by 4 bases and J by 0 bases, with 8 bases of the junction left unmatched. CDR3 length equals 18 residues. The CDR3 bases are TGTGCCAGCAGCCCCGGACTAGCGGGACACGACTCCTACAATGAGCAGTTCTTC. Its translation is CASSPGLAGHDSYNEQFF.

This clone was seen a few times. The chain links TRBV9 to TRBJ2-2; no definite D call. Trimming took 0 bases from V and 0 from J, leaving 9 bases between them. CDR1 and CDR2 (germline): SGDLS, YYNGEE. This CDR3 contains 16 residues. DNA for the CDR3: TGTGCCAGCAGCGTAGAAGGCGGCACGAACACCGGGGAGCTGTTTTTT. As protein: CASSVEGGTNTGELFF.

The CDR3 coding sequence is TGTGCCAGCAGCCGACAGAAGCAAGAGACCCAGTACTTC. Translating gives CASSRQKQETQYF. The chain uses TRBV6-6 and TRBJ2-5; weak D call: TRBD1 (5 bases). CDR1 is MNHNY and CDR2 is SVGAGI in the germline V gene (reference sequence). The length of the CDR3 is 13 residues. The V and J ends lost 6 bases and 2 bases respectively, with 10 bases between them.

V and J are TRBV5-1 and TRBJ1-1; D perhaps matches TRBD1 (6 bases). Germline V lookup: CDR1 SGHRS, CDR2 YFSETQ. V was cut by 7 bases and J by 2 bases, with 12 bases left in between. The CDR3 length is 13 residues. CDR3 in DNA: TGCGCCAGCTACAGGGAGTTAAACACTGAAGCTTTCTTT. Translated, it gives CASYRELNTEAFF.

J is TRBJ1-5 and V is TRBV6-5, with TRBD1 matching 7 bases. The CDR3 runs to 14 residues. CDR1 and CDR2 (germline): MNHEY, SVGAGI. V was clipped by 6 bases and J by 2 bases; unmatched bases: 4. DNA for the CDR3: TGTGCCAGCAGCCCCGGGACAGGCAATCAGCCCCAGCATTTT. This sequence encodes CASSPGTGNQPQHF.

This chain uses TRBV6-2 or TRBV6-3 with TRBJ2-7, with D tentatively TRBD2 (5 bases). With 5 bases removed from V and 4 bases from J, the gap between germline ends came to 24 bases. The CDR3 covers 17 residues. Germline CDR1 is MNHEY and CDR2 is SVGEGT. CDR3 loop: CASSPRPGWRIGYEQYF. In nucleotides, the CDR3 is TGTGCCAGCAGTCCCCGCCCGGGGTGGCGAATTGGTTACGAGCAGTACTTC.